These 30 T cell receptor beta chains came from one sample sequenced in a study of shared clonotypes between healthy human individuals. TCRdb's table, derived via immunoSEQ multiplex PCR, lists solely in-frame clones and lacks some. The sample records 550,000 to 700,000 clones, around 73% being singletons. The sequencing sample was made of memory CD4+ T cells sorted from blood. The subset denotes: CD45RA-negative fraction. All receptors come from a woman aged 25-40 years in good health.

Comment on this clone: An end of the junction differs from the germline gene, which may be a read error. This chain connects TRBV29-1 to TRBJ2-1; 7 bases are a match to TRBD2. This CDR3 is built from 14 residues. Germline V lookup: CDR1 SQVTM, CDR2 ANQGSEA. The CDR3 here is CSVEGEGSYNEQFF. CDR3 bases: TGCAGCGTGGAAGGGGAGGGCTCCTACAATGAGCAGTTCTTC.

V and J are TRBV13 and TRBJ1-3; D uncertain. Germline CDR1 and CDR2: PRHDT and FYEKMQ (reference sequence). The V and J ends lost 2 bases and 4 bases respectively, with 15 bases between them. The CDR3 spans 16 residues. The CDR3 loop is CASSLYGVTGGNTIYF. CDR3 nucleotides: TGTGCCAGCAGCTTATACGGGGTTACCGGCGGAAACACCATATATTTT.

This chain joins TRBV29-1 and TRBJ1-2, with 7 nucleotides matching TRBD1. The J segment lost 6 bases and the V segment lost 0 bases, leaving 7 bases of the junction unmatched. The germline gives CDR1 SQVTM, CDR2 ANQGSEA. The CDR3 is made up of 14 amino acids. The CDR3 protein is CSVEDYTGADGYTF. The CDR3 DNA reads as TGCAGCGTTGAAGATTATACAGGGGCGGATGGCTACACCTTC.

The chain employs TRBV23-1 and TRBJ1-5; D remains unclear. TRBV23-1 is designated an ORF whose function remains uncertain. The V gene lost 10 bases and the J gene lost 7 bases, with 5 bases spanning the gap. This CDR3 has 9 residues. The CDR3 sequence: CATDQPQHF. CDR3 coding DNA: TGCGCCACCGACCAGCCCCAGCATTTT.

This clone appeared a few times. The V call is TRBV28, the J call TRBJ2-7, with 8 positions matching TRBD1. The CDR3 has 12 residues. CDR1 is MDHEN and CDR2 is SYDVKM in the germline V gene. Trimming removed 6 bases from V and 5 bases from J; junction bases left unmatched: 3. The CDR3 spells CASRDRVHEQYF. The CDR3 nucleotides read TGTGCCAGCAGGGACAGGGTCCACGAGCAGTACTTC.

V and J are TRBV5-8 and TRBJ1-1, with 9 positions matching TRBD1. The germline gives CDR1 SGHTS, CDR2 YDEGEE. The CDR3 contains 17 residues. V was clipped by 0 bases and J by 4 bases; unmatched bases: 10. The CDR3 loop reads CASSLGTGAGWSTEAFF. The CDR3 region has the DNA TGTGCCAGCAGCTTGGGGACAGGGGCAGGTTGGAGCACTGAAGCTTTCTTT.

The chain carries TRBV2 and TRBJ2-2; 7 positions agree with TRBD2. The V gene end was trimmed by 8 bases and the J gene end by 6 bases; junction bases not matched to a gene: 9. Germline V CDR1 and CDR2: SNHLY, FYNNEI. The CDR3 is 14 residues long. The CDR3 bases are TGTGCCAGCTACCCGGGACTACCCGCCGGGGAGCTGTTTTTT. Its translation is CASYPGLPAGELFF.

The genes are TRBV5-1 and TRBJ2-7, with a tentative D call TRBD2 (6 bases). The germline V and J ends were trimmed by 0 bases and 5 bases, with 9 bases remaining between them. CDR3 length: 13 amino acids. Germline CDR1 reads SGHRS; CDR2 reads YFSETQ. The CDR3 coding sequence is TGCGCCAGCAGCTTGGGCGGGACGGACGAGCAGTACTTC. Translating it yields CASSLGGTDEQYF. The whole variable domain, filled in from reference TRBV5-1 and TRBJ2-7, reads KAGVTQTPRYLIKTRGQQVTLSCSPISGHRSVSWYQQTPGQGLQFLFEYFSETQRNKGNFPGRFSGRQFSNSRSEMNVSTLELGDSALYLCASSLGGTDEQYFGPGTRLTVT.

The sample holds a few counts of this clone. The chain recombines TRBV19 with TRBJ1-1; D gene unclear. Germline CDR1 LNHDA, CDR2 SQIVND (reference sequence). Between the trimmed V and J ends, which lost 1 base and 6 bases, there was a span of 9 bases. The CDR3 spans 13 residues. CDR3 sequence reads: CASSIGGSAEAFF. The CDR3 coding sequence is TGTGCCAGTAGTATAGGAGGGAGCGCTGAAGCTTTCTTT. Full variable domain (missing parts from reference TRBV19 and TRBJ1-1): DGGITQSPKYLFRKEGQNVTLSCEQNLNHDAMYWYRQDPGQGLRLIYYSQIVNDFQKGDIAEGYSVSREKKESFPLTVTSAQKNPTAFYLCASSIGGSAEAFFGQGTRLTVV.

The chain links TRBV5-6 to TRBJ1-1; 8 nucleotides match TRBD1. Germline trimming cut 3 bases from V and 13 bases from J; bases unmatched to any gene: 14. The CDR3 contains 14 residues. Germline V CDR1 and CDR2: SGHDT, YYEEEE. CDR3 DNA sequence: TGTGCCAGCAGCTATGGACAGGGCCGGATCCCGGGTTTCTTT. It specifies CASSYGQGRIPGFF.

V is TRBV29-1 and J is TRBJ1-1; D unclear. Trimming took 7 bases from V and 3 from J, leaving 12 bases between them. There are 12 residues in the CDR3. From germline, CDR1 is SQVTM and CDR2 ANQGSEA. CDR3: CSGGVGDTEAFF. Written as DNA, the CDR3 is TGCAGCGGAGGAGTTGGGGACACTGAAGCTTTCTTT.

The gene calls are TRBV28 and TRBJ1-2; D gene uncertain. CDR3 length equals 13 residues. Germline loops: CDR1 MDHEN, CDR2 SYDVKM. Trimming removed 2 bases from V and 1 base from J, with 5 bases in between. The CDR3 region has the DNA TGTGCCAGCAGTTTAAACATTAACTATGGCTACACCTTC. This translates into CASSLNINYGYTF.

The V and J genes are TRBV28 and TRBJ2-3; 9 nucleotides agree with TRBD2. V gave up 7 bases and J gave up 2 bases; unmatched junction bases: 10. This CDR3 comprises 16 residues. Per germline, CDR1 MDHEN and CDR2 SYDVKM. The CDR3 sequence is CASNPSAGGPTDTQYF. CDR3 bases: TGTGCCAGCAATCCGTCCGCGGGAGGGCCCACAGATACGCAGTATTTT.

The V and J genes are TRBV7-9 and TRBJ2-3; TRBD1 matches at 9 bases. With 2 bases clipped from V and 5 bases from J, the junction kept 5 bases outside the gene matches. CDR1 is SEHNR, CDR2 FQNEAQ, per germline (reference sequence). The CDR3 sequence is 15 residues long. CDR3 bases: TGTGCCAGCAGCTTAATGGGACAGGGAGAAGATACGCAGTATTTT. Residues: CASSLMGQGEDTQYF.

CDR3 sequence: CASSHDGNNQPQHF. For the CDR3, the DNA is TGTGCCAGCAGCCACGACGGGAACAATCAGCCCCAGCATTTT. J is TRBJ1-5 and V is TRBV6-6; unclear D gene. CDR1 and CDR2 (germline): MNHNY, SVGAGI (reference sequence). The V end was cut by 6 bases, the J end by 3 bases, with 12 bases between. The CDR3 sequence is 14 residues long.

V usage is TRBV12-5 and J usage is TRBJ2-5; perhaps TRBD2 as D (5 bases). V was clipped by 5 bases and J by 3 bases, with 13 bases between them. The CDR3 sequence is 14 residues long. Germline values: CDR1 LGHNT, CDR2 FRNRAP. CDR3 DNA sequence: TGTGCTAGTGGTGCGTCGGGATTCGAAGAGACCCAGTACTTC. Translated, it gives CASGASGFEETQYF.

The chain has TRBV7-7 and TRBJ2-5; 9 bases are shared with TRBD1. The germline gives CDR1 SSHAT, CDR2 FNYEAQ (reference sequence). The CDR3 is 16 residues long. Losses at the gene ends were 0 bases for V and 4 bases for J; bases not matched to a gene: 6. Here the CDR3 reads CASSLALGQGGETQYF. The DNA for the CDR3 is TGTGCCAGCAGCTTAGCCCTGGGACAGGGAGGAGAGACCCAGTACTTC.

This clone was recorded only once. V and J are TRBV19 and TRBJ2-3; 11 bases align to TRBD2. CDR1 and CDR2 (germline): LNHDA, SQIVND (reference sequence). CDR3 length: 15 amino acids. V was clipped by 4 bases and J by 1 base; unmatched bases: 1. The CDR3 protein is CASSKLAGGTDTQYF. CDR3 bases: TGTGCCAGTAGTAAACTAGCGGGGGGCACAGATACGCAGTATTTT.

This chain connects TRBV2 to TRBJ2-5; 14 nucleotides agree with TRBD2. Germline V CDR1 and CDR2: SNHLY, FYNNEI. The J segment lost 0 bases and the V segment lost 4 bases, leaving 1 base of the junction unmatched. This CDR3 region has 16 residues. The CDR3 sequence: CASSGLAGGNQETQYF. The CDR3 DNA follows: TGTGCCAGCAGTGGACTAGCGGGAGGGAACCAAGAGACCCAGTACTTC.

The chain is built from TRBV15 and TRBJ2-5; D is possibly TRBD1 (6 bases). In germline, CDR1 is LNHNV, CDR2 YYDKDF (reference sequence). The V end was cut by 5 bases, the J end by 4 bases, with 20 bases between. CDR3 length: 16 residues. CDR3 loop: CATSGGPQGLRETQYF. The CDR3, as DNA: TGTGCCACCAGCGGGGGACCACAGGGTTTGCGAGAGACCCAGTACTTC.

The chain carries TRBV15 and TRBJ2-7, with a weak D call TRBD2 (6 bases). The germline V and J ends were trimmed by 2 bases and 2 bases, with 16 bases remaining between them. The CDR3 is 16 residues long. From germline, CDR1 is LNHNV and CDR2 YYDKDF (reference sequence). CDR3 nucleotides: TGTGCCACCAGCAGACCTGGGACTGAGATGGCCTACGAGCAGTACTTC. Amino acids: CATSRPGTEMAYEQYF.

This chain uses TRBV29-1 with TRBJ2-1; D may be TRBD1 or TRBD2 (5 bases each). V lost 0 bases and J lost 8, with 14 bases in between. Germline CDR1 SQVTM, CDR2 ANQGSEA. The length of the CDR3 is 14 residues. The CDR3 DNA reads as TGCAGCGTTGAAGAGGCGGGCAGGGCTGATGAGCAGTTCTTC. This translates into CSVEEAGRADEQFF.

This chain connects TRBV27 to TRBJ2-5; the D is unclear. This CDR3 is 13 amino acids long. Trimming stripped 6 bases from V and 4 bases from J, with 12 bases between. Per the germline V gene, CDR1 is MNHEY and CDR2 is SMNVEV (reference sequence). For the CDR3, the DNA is TGTGCCAGCAGAAGGACCTCTTTAGAGACCCAGTACTTC. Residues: CASRRTSLETQYF.

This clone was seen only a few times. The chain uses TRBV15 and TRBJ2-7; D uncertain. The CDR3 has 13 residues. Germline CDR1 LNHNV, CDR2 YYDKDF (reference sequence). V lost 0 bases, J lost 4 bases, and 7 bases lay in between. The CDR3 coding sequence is TGTGCCACCAGCAGAGATCAGGCATACGAGCAGTACTTC. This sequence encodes CATSRDQAYEQYF.

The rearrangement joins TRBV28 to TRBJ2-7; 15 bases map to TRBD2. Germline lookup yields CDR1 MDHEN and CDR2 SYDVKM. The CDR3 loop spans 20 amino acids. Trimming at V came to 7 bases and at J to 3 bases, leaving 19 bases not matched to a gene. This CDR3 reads CASIARLPGLAGGFSYEQYF. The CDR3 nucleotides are TGTGCCAGCATCGCCCGGCTGCCGGGACTAGCGGGAGGATTCAGCTACGAGCAGTACTTC.

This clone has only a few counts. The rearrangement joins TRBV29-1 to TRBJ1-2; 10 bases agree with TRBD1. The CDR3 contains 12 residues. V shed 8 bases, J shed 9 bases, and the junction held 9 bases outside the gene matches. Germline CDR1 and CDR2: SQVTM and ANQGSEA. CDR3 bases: TGCAGCATAACGAGACAGGGGGCTAGCTACACCTTC. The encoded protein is CSITRQGASYTF.

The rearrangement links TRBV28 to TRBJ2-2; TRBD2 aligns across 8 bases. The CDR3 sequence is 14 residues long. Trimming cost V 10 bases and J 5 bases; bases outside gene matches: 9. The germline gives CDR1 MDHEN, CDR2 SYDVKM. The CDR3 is CATSRERETGELFF. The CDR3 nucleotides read TGTGCCACCTCCCGGGAGCGGGAGACCGGGGAGCTGTTTTTT.

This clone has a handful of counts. In DNA form, the CDR3 reads TGTGCCAGCAGCAAGGCCCCTAGTAGCTCCTACGAGCAGTACTTC. Its translation: CASSKAPSSSYEQYF. This chain uses TRBV7-7 with TRBJ2-7; D gene unclear. In germline, CDR1 is SSHAT, CDR2 FNYEAQ (reference sequence). V shed 5 bases and J shed 0 bases, with 14 bases lying between them. The length of the CDR3 is 15 residues.

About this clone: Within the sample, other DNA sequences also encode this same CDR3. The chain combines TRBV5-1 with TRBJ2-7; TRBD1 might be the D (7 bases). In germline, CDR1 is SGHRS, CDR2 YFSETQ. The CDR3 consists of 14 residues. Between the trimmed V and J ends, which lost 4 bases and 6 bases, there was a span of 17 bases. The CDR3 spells CASSPGTEGGEQYF. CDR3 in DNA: TGCGCCAGCAGCCCCGGGACAGAGGGGGGCGAGCAGTACTTC.

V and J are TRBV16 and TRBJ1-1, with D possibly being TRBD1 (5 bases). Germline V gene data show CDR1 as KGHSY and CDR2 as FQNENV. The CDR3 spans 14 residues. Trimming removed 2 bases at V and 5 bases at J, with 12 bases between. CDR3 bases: TGTGCCAGCAGCCAACAGGGAATAGGGACTGAAGCTTTCTTT. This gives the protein CASSQQGIGTEAFF. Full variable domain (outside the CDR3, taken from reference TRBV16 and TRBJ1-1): GEEVAQTPKHLVRGEGQKAKLYCAPIKGHSYVFWYQQVLKNEFKFLISFQNENVFDETGMPKERFSAKCLPNSPCSLEIQATKLEDSAVYFCASSQQGIGTEAFFGQGTRLTVV.